This TCR beta chain originates from a study of blood T cell repertoires in COVID-19 (dated by TCRdb to between 2020 and 2021). Turning to the overall study: Samples covering the acute and convalescent phases of COVID-19 were provided by collaborators in the United States, Italy and Spain. The prospective study material was composed of cDNA or gDNA derived from T cells, B-cell-depleted T cells, or PBMCs. Deeply sampled blood TCRbeta repertoires from subjects exposed to, actively infected with, or recovered from COVID-19 were included in the dataset. The repertoires were made available in a free public database intended to serve as a resource for research on the immune response to SARS-CoV-2. Samples came from the ongoing ImmuneRACE study (first 160 participants) plus 1,254 subjects from 6 global collaborators. A de-identified subject ID, COVID-19 status, age in years and sex were almost always included in the sample metadata. Where HLA class I and class II types were available, the types were taken from metadata supplied by the sample provider, not from assay-based typing. Study-level results and caveats: The quantity of clinical and demographic metadata differed by source and by participant and was supplied without curation.

The CDR3 spans 18 residues, from the cysteine through the phenylalanine. Here the CDR3 DNA is all that survives: 54 bases in frame from base 1. A distance of 20 bases separates the germline ends of V and J, which lose 2 bases and 2 bases respectively. As encoded in the germline V gene, CDR1 is SGDLS while CDR2 is YYNGEE. Whole blood was collected in K2EDTA tubes by collaborating institutions according to the institutions' own protocols. For TCRbeta analysis, collaborator samples were shipped as frozen whole blood, as isolated PBMCs, or as DNA extracted from either sample type. TCRbeta CDR3 regions were amplified from genomic DNA using the immunoSEQ Assay, a bias-controlled multiplex PCR. In the authors' own workflow: Within the assay, amplification of reference gene primers was used to estimate how many nucleated cells each sample contained. To quantify the absolute abundance of each unique TCRbeta CDR3 rearrangement, sequence reads were collapsed and filtered. For each sample, productive Simpson clonality was calculated as the square root of Simpson's diversity index across productive rearrangements. In its TCRdb copy, this immuneACCESS table keeps in-frame sequences only and misses some clones. Where compared with another copy, unresolved V genes explain less than half of these, and the others have no known cause. V and J calls and clone size are as listed in that table; D and trimming were resolved from the DNA. The sample table records 150,000 to 190,000 clones; approximately 80% of these occur just once. More than 3% of the sample is in the top ten clones.

This clone was seen once. Which antigen it targets is not known. The sample holds no much larger clone one base away, and base qualities are not on file. The sample was peripheral blood. The V gene is TRBV9 and the J gene is TRBJ1-3; tentative D gene TRBD1, with 6 bases matching. This TCR derives from a woman of 80 years or more with acute or convalescent COVID-19. The CDR3 reads CASSVKQGTSSPGNTIYF. The sequenced DNA: TGTGCCAGCAGCGTCAAACAGGGAACCTCTTCGCCTGGAAACACCATATATTTT.